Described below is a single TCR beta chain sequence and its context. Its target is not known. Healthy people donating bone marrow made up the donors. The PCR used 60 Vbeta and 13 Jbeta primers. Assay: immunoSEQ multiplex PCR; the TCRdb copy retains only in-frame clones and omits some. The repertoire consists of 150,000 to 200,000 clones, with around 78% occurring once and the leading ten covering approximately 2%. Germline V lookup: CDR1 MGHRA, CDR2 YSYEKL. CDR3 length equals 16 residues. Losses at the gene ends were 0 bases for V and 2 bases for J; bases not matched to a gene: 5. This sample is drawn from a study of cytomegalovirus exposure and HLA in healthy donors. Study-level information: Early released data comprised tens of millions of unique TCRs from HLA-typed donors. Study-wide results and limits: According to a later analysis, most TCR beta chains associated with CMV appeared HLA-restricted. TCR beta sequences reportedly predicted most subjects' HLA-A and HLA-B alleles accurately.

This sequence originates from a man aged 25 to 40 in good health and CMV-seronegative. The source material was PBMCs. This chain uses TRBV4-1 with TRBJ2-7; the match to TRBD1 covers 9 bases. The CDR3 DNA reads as TGCGCCAGCAGCCAAGACCTGCGGACAGGGGCCTACGAGCAGTACTTC. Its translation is CASSQDLRTGAYEQYF.